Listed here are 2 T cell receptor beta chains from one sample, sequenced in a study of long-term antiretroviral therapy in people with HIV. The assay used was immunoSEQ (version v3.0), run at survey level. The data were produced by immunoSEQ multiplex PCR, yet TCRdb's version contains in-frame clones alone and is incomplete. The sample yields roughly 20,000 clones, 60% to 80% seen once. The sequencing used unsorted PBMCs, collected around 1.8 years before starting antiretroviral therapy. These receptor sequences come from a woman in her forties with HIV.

CDR3 sequence: CASSGRAEAFF. CDR3 nucleotides: TGTGCCAGCAGTGGCAGGGCCGAAGCTTTCTTT. V is TRBV2 and J is TRBJ1-1; possible D gene TRBD1, 5 bases. This CDR3 has 11 residues. The V end lost 4 bases, the J end lost 8 bases, and 8 bases lay between the germline ends. CDR1 is SNHLY and CDR2 is FYNNEI in the germline V gene.

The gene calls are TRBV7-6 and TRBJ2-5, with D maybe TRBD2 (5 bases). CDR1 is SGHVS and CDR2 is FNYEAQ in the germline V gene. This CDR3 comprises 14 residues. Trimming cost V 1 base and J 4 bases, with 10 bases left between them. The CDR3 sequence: CASSLGESAETQYF. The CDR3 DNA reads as TGTGCCAGCAGCTTAGGGGAGTCAGCAGAGACCCAGTACTTC.